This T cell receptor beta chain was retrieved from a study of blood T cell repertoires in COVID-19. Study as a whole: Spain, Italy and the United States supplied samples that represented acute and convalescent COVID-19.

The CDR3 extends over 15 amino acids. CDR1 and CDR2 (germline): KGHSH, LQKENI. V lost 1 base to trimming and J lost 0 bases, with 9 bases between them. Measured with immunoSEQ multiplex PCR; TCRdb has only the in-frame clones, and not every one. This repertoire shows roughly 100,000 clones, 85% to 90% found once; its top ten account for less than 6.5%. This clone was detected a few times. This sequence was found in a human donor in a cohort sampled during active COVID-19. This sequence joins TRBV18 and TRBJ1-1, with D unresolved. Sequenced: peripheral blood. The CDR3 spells CASSPLSGMNTEAFF. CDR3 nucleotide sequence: TGTGCCAGCTCACCACTATCGGGTATGAACACTGAAGCTTTCTTT.